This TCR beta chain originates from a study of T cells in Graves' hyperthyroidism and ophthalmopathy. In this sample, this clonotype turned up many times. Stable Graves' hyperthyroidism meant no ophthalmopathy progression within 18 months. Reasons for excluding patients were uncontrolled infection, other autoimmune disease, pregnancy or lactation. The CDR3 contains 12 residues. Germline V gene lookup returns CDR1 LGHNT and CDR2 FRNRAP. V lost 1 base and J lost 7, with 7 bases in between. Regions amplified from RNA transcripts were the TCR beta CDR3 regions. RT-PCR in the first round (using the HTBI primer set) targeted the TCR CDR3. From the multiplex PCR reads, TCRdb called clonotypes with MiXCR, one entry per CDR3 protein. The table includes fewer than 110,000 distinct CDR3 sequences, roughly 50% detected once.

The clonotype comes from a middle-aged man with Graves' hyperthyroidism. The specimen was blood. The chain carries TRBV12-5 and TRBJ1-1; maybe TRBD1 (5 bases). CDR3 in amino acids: CASGLAQGEAFF. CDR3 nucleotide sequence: TGTGCTAGTGGTTTGGCCCAGGGTGAAGCTTTCTTT.